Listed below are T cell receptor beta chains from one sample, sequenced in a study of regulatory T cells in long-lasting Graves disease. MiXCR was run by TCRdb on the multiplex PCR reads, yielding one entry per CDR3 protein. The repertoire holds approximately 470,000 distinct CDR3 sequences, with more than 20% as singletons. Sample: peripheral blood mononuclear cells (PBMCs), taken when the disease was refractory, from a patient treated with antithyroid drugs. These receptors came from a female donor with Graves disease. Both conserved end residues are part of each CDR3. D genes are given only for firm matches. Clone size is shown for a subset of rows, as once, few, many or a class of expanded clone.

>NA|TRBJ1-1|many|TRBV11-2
CASSHSGRVPNTEAFF
TGTGCCAGCAGCCATTCCGGCAGGGTCCCGAACACTGAAGCTTTCTTT
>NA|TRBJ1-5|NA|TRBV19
CASRVSYRVDSNQPQHF
TGTGCCAGTAGGGTGAGTTACAGGGTTGATAGCAATCAGCCCCAGCATTTT
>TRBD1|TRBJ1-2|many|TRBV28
CASSPRDRLFYGYTF
TGTGCCAGCAGTCCCCGGGACAGGCTTTTCTATGGCTACACCTTC
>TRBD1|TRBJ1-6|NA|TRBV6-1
CASTVAGQGNSPLHF
TGTGCCAGCACCGTAGCGGGACAGGGGAATTCACCCCTCCACTTT
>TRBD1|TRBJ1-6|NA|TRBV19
CASSTGTGASPLHF
TGTGCCAGTAGTACCGGGACAGGGGCTTCACCCCTCCACTTT
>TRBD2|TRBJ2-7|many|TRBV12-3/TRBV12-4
CASSLASGRAAYEQYF
TGTGCCAGCAGTTTAGCTAGCGGGAGGGCAGCGTACGAGCAGTACTTC
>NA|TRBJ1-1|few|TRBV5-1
CASSPLPGLNTEAFF
TGCGCCAGCAGCCCCCTCCCCGGTCTCAACACTGAAGCTTTCTTT
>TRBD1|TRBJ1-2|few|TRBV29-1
CSVSWDSGDGYTF
TGCAGCGTCTCCTGGGACAGCGGGGATGGCTACACCTTC
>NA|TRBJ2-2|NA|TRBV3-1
CASSQVTRAVTGELFF
TGTGCCAGCAGCCAAGTTACCAGGGCGGTCACCGGGGAGCTGTTTTTT
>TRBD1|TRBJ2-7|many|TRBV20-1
CSALRTGRYEQYF
TGCAGTGCTTTGAGGACAGGCCGCTACGAGCAGTACTTC
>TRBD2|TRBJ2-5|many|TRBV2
CASIGRGSPETQYF
TGTGCCAGCATCGGGCGCGGGAGCCCGGAGACCCAGTACTTC
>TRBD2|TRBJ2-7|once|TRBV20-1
CSAKGAGGDEQYF
TGCAGTGCTAAAGGAGCGGGAGGTGACGAGCAGTACTTC
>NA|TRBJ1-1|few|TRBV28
CASSEGEGRRMNTEAFF
TGTGCCAGCAGTGAGGGGGAGGGACGGCGAATGAACACTGAAGCTTTCTTT
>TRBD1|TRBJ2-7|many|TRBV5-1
CASSLWTGTDDEQYF
TGCGCCAGCAGCCTGTGGACAGGGACGGACGACGAGCAGTACTTC
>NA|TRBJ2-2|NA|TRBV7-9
CASAPGELFF
TGTGCCAGCGCCCCCGGGGAGCTGTTTTTT
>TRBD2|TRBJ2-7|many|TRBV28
CATAFSGFSYEQYF
TGTGCCACCGCCTTTAGCGGGTTTTCCTACGAGCAGTACTTC
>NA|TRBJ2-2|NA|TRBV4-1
CASSQGENTGELFF
TGCGCCAGCAGCCAAGGGGAGAACACCGGGGAGCTGTTTTTT
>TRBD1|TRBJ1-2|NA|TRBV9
CASSGDRGQYGYTF
TGTGCCAGCAGCGGGGACAGGGGGCAGTATGGCTACACCTTC
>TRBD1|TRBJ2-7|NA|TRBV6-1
CASSGDRGPYEQYF
TGTGCCAGCAGTGGCGACAGGGGGCCGTACGAGCAGTACTTC
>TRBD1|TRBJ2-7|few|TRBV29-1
CSVEGWTGAIYEQYF
TGCAGCGTTGAAGGTTGGACAGGCGCGATCTACGAGCAGTACTTC
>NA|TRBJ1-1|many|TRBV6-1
CASNSYEMTGPNTEAFF
TGTGCCAGCAATTCATACGAGATGACAGGCCCGAACACTGAAGCTTTCTTT
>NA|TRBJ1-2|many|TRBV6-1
CASSRQSDGYTF
TGTGCCAGCAGTCGACAGAGCGATGGCTACACCTTC
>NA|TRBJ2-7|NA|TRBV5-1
CASSPRQGTPYEQYF
TGCGCCAGCAGCCCCCGCCAGGGGACCCCCTACGAGCAGTACTTC
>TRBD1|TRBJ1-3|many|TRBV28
CASSGDSSGNTIYF
TGTGCCAGCAGCGGGGACAGCTCTGGAAACACCATATATTTT
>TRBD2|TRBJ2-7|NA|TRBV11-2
CASSSTGGDYEQYF
TGTGCCAGCAGCTCTACCGGGGGGGACTACGAGCAGTACTTC
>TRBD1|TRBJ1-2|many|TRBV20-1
CSAPTGVQNYGYTF
TGCAGTGCACCGACAGGGGTCCAGAACTATGGCTACACCTTC
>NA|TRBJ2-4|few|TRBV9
CASSVGGIQGGIQYF
TGTGCCAGCAGCGTAGGGGGTATCCAGGGAGGCATTCAGTACTTC
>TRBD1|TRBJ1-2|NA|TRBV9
CASSDTAGQVNYGYTF
TGTGCCAGCAGCGACACCGCCGGACAGGTGAACTATGGCTACACCTTC
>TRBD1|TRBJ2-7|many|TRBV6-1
CASRTGPAYEQYF
TGTGCCAGCAGGACAGGGCCAGCCTACGAGCAGTACTTC
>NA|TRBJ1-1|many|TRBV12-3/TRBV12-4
CASRYSNTEAFF
TGTGCCAGCAGGTACTCGAACACTGAAGCTTTCTTT
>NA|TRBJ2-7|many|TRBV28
CASTEGADEQYF
TGTGCCAGCACGGAGGGGGCCGACGAGCAGTACTTC
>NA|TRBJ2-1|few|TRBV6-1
CASPGAYNEQFF
TGTGCCAGCCCTGGGGCGTACAATGAGCAGTTCTTC
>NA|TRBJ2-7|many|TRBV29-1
CSVEDSSSYEQYF
TGCAGCGTTGAAGATAGTAGCAGCTACGAGCAGTACTTC
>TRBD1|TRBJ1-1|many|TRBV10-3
CAISEITGDTEAFF
TGTGCCATCAGTGAGATCACAGGGGACACTGAAGCTTTCTTT
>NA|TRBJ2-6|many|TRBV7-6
CASSPDLGGANVLTF
TGTGCCAGCAGCCCAGACCTGGGAGGGGCCAACGTCCTGACTTTC
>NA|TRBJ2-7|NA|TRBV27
CASSLSGGGGVYEQYF
TGTGCCAGCAGTTTATCGGGGGGCGGAGGGGTCTACGAGCAGTACTTC
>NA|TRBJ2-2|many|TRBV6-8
CASSRGLDKNTGELFF
TGTGCCAGCTCGAGAGGGCTGGATAAGAACACCGGGGAGCTGTTTTTT
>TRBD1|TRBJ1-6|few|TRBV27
CASSFRTGHYNSPLHF
TGTGCCAGCAGTTTCCGGACAGGCCACTATAATTCACCCCTCCACTTT
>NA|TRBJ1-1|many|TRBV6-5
CASSYSGGLNTEAFF
TGTGCCAGCAGTTACTCGGGGGGTCTGAACACTGAAGCTTTCTTT
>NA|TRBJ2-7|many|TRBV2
CASSAPTYEEQYF
TGTGCCAGCAGTGCTCCAACCTACGAAGAGCAGTACTTC
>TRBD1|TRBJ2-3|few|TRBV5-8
CASSYGQDTDTQYF
TGTGCCAGCAGCTACGGACAGGACACAGATACGCAGTATTTT